A single sample is the source of the 20 T cell receptor beta chains below, sequenced in a study of blood T cell repertoires in COVID-19. TCRdb's table, derived via immunoSEQ multiplex PCR, lists solely in-frame clones and lacks some. The sample carries around 170,000 clones, 80% to 90% recorded once. Sequencing used peripheral blood. The receptors shown here come from a woman aged 70-85 years with acute or convalescent COVID-19.

This clone was seen a few times. In DNA form, the CDR3 reads TGTGCCAGCAGCACCCGACAGGTGGGGAACACCGGGGAGCTGTTTTTT. This codes for CASSTRQVGNTGELFF. The chain links TRBV7-9 to TRBJ2-2; a possible D gene is TRBD1 (6 bases). From germline, CDR1 is SEHNR and CDR2 FQNEAQ (reference sequence). The CDR3 extends over 16 amino acids. The germline V and J ends were trimmed by 5 bases and 1 base, with 14 bases remaining between them.

This sequence joins TRBV27 and TRBJ1-4, with a possible D match to TRBD1 (6 bases). Germline V gene lookup returns CDR1 MNHEY and CDR2 SMNVEV (reference sequence). This CDR3 contains 14 residues. Trimming shortened V by 4 bases and J by 4 bases, and 10 bases separated the two germline ends. The CDR3 DNA follows: TGTGCCAGCAGTTACCAGGGGAGTAATGAAAAACTGTTTTTT. Translated, it gives CASSYQGSNEKLFF.

The chain employs TRBV28 and TRBJ1-4; TRBD1 is a possible D gene (6 bases). V gave up 6 bases and J gave up 15 bases, with 23 bases separating them. The CDR3 has 14 amino acids. Germline V gives CDR1 MDHEN, CDR2 SYDVKM. The CDR3 DNA reads as TGTGCCAGCAGACCACGGGACATGGGATTGTGGATGTTTTTT. Translated, it gives CASRPRDMGLWMFF.

The gene calls are TRBV27 and TRBJ1-2; D not resolved. Germline assignment: CDR1 MNHEY and CDR2 SMNVEV (reference sequence). V was trimmed by 5 bases and J by 4 bases, leaving 17 bases between them. There are 15 residues in the CDR3. The CDR3 here is CASSLGVREGYGYTF. CDR3 sequence (DNA): TGTGCCAGCAGTCTGGGAGTTAGGGAGGGCTATGGCTACACCTTC.

The genes are TRBV6-1 and TRBJ2-7, with D unresolved. From germline, CDR1 is MNHNS and CDR2 SASEGT. The CDR3 is 15 residues long. V dropped 0 bases and J dropped 5 bases, with 14 bases sitting between them. Written as DNA, the CDR3 is TGTGCCAGCAGTGAAGCGTGGCGGCGGAGCAACGAGCAGTACTTC. Protein product: CASSEAWRRSNEQYF.

This chain uses TRBV19 with TRBJ1-1, with 11 bases that match TRBD1. Germline values: CDR1 LNHDA, CDR2 SQIVND (reference sequence). V dropped 8 bases and J dropped 0; count of bases not matched to a gene: 11. This CDR3 spans 17 amino acids. The CDR3 region is CASERGTGGSLNTEAFF. CDR3 DNA: TGTGCCAGTGAAAGGGGGACAGGGGGGTCCCTGAACACTGAAGCTTTCTTT.

V usage is TRBV6-1 and J usage is TRBJ1-5; D is uncertain. The ends were cut back, 5 bases at V and 2 bases at J, with 10 bases in the middle. The CDR3 totals 14 residues. Germline V CDR1 and CDR2: MNHNS, SASEGT. DNA of the CDR3: TGTGCCAGCAGTTATAACTTTGGCAATCAGCCCCAGCATTTT. Translation: CASSYNFGNQPQHF.

J is TRBJ2-7 and V is TRBV11-2; a possible D gene is TRBD2 (6 bases). The CDR3 has 16 amino acids. Per germline, CDR1 SGHAT and CDR2 FQNNGV. V was pared by 2 bases and J by 4 bases, with 18 bases between. The CDR3 DNA reads as TGTGCCAGCAGCTTAACCTGGTCGGGACTTAATTACGAGCAGTACTTC. Amino acids: CASSLTWSGLNYEQYF.

CDR3 DNA sequence: TGTGCCGCCGGACAGGGAAATCAGCCCCAGCATTTT. This codes for CAAGQGNQPQHF. The V and J genes are TRBV10-3 and TRBJ1-5; 8 bases line up with TRBD1. The CDR3 contains 12 residues. The germline CDR1 and CDR2 sequences are ENHRY and SYGVKD. Germline trimming cut 11 bases from V and 4 bases from J; bases unmatched to any gene: 4.

Only a few counts were recorded for this clone. CDR3 protein: CASSLGHRTGAEAFF. As DNA, the CDR3 is TGTGCCAGCAGCTTAGGGCACAGGACAGGGGCTGAAGCTTTCTTT. The chain has TRBV7-2 and TRBJ1-1; 9 bases are a match to TRBD1. In germline, CDR1 is SGHTA, CDR2 FQGNSA. The length of the CDR3 is 15 residues. The V segment lost 1 base and the J segment 6 bases; nucleotides outside the gene matches: 6. Looking up the rest from reference TRBV7-2 and TRBJ1-1 gives the full variable domain: GAGVSQSPSNKVTEKGKDVELRCDPISGHTALYWYRQSLGQGLEFLIYFQGNSAPDKSGLPSDRFSAERTGGSVSTLTIQRTQQEDSAVYLCASSLGHRTGAEAFFGQGTRLTVV.

The J gene is TRBJ1-2, the V gene TRBV3-1 (or the pseudogene TRBV3-2); TRBD1 matches 11 bases. The CDR3 has 16 amino acids. V lost 0 bases to trimming and J lost 6 bases; unmatched junction nucleotides: 6. The germline CDR1 and CDR2 sequences are LGHDT and YNNKEL (reference sequence). The CDR3 DNA is TGTGCCAGCAGCCAAGACGTCCCGGGACAGGGGGATGGCTACACCTTC. The encoded protein is CASSQDVPGQGDGYTF.

This chain uses TRBV14 with TRBJ2-7, with D possibly matching TRBD1 (6 bases). From germline, CDR1 is SGHDN and CDR2 FVKESK. The CDR3 is 13 amino acids. The V gene lost 1 base and the J gene lost 4 bases, with 8 bases spanning the gap. In DNA form, the CDR3 reads TGTGCCAGCAGCCAAGCAGGGGTTTACGAGCAGTACTTC. Translated: CASSQAGVYEQYF.

The chain has TRBV5-1 and TRBJ2-2; the match to TRBD1 covers 10 bases. The CDR3 spans 16 residues. Per the germline V gene, CDR1 is SGHRS and CDR2 is YFSETQ. V was pared by 4 bases and J by 3 bases, with 6 bases of the junction left unmatched. The CDR3 bases are TGCGCCAGCAGCGAGGGACAGGGGCAATACACCGGGGAGCTGTTTTTT. The encoded protein is CASSEGQGQYTGELFF. The entire variable domain, with the rest obtained from reference TRBV5-1 and TRBJ2-2, is as follows: KAGVTQTPRYLIKTRGQQVTLSCSPISGHRSVSWYQQTPGQGLQFLFEYFSETQRNKGNFPGRFSGRQFSNSRSEMNVSTLELGDSALYLCASSEGQGQYTGELFFGEGSRLTVL.

The rearrangement uses TRBV7-9 and TRBJ2-7; 7 positions match TRBD2. With 2 bases clipped from V and 0 bases from J, the junction kept 4 bases outside the gene matches. Germline V gene data show CDR1 as SEHNR and CDR2 as FQNEAQ (reference sequence). This CDR3 has 15 amino acids. CDR3 DNA sequence: TGTGCCAGCAGCTTATCGGGGGGAATCTCCTACGAGCAGTACTTC. Translation gives CASSLSGGISYEQYF.

The chain carries TRBV6-6 and TRBJ2-3; D unresolved. The germline V gene encodes CDR1 MNHNY and CDR2 SVGAGI (reference sequence). The CDR3 has 16 residues. With 5 bases removed from V and 7 bases from J, the gap between germline ends came to 22 bases. As DNA, the CDR3 is TGTGCCAGCAGTCAGACACATCCCCCACTGGCAAATACGCAGTATTTT. It yields the protein CASSQTHPPLANTQYF.

The chain links TRBV4-3 to TRBJ2-2; 8 nucleotides agree with TRBD1. The CDR3 sequence is 19 residues long. Trimming removed 2 bases from V and 1 base from J; junction bases left unmatched: 12. Germline CDR1 LGHNA, CDR2 YSLEER. CDR3 sequence (DNA): TGCGCCAGCAGCCAAAGAGCTCCCAGGGGGCGAGTGAACACCGGGGAGCTGTTTTTT. This sequence encodes CASSQRAPRGRVNTGELFF.

V usage is TRBV7-2 and J usage is TRBJ1-2, with D possibly TRBD1 on 5 matching bases. The CDR3 contains 16 residues. The germline gives CDR1 SGHTA, CDR2 FQGNSA. Trimming left V 1 base short and J 3 bases short, with 15 bases between. The CDR3 coding sequence is TGTGCCAGCAGCTTAGTGGGAGGGGCGCGTGACTATGGCTACACCTTC. This codes for CASSLVGGARDYGYTF. The full variable domain, rest sourced from reference TRBV7-2 and TRBJ1-2, is GAGVSQSPSNKVTEKGKDVELRCDPISGHTALYWYRQSLGQGLEFLIYFQGNSAPDKSGLPSDRFSAERTGGSVSTLTIQRTQQEDSAVYLCASSLVGGARDYGYTFGSGTRLTVV.

The rearrangement joins TRBV4-1 to TRBJ1-2, with D maybe TRBD1 (6 bases). Germline loops: CDR1 MGHRA, CDR2 YSYEKL. Trimming stripped 0 bases from V and 4 bases from J, with 18 bases between. The CDR3 contains 17 residues. The CDR3 nucleotides read TGCGCCAGCAGCCAAGATCCAACGGCAGGGGTTACCTATGGCTACACCTTC. Amino acids: CASSQDPTAGVTYGYTF.

The V and J genes are TRBV11-3 and TRBJ2-2, with 8 bases fitting TRBD2. Germline lookup yields CDR1 SGHNT and CDR2 YENEEA. This CDR3 has 18 amino acids. V gave up 3 bases and J gave up 0 bases; unmatched junction bases: 9. The CDR3 here is CASSFRGTGLANTGELFF. In nucleotides, the CDR3 is TGTGCCAGCAGCTTCAGGGGTACGGGACTAGCGAACACCGGGGAGCTGTTTTTT.

The chain recombines TRBV30 with TRBJ1-1; TRBD1 matches at 8 bases. CDR3 length equals 13 residues. CDR1 and CDR2 from the germline V gene are GTSNPN and SVGIG (reference sequence). J was trimmed by 0 bases and V by 3 bases; bases with no gene match: 0. The CDR3 protein is CAWSRGLNTEAFF. For the CDR3, the DNA is TGTGCCTGGAGCAGGGGGCTGAACACTGAAGCTTTCTTT.